One sample yielded the 17 T cell receptor beta chains listed below, sequenced in a study of breast tumors, draining lymph nodes, adjacent tissues. MiXCR, applied by TCRdb to the multiplex PCR reads, yields one record per CDR3 protein. The table lists 30,000 to 40,000 distinct CDR3 sequences, just over 35% of them singletons. The sample comprised breast tumor tissue. These receptors were collected from a female donor with breast cancer. Some clones in this sample may be carry-over from other donors' samples.

Notes on this clonotype: This may come from a read error, since a much larger clone is one base off. The J gene is TRBJ1-4, the V gene TRBV19, with 7 nucleotides matching TRBD1. This CDR3 contains 14 residues. Germline V gives CDR1 LNHDA, CDR2 SQIVND (reference sequence). CDR3 sequence: CASSPGTARERLFF. CDR3 nucleotides: TGTGCCAGTAGTCCCGGGACAGCTCGCGAAAGACTGTTTTTT.

The sample holds many counts of this clonotype. This sequence joins TRBV12-3 or TRBV12-4 and TRBJ1-2; a weak D match, TRBD1 (6 bases). This CDR3 region has 15 residues. V lost 5 bases and J 7 bases, leaving 20 bases between the germline ends. CDR3 sequence (DNA): TGTGCCAGCAGTCCTTCTCGAAGCCTCAGGGGTGGCTACACCTTC. This encodes CASSPSRSLRGGYTF.

This chain connects TRBV20-1 to TRBJ2-7; tentatively, D is TRBD2 (6 bases). The germline V gene has CDR1 DFQATT and CDR2 SNEGSKA (reference sequence). CDR3 length: 12 amino acids. Trimming stripped 3 bases from V and 6 bases from J, with 12 bases between. The CDR3 DNA follows: TGCAGTGCTAGGAAGGACTACGGCGAGCAGTACTTC. As protein: CSARKDYGEQYF.

This clonotype has at least ten counts. The chain carries TRBV20-1 and TRBJ2-1; no clear D. The germline V and J ends were trimmed by 0 bases and 1 base, with 19 bases remaining between them. Germline CDR1 and CDR2: DFQATT and SNEGSKA (reference sequence). The CDR3 is 18 residues long. The CDR3 nucleotides are TGCAGTGCTAGAGACTCATTGGACCGATTAGGATCCTACAATGAGCAGTTCTTC. Translation gives CSARDSLDRLGSYNEQFF.

In this sample, this clonotype turned up many times. The chain recombines TRBV30 with TRBJ2-7; the D gene is possibly TRBD2 (5 bases). V was pared by 5 bases and J by 4 bases, with 9 bases between. Germline CDR1 and CDR2: GTSNPN and SVGIG (reference sequence). This CDR3 has 11 amino acids. The CDR3 sequence: CAWGAAYEQYF. The CDR3 nucleotides read TGTGCCTGGGGAGCGGCTTACGAGCAGTACTTC.

This clonotype showed up many times. The chain carries TRBV29-1 and TRBJ2-7; 8 bases are shared with TRBD1. CDR3 size: 14 residues. V trimming: 0 bases; J trimming: 8 bases; junction bases outside the gene matches: 9. Per germline, CDR1 SQVTM and CDR2 ANQGSEA. This CDR3 reads CSVEDRQGAVKQYF. CDR3 sequence (DNA): TGCAGCGTTGAAGATCGGCAGGGGGCAGTCAAGCAGTACTTC.

This clonotype has a count of ten or more. This chain links TRBV6-1 with TRBJ2-3, with a weak D call TRBD2 (6 bases). Trimming cost V 7 bases and J 2 bases, with 13 bases left between them. Per germline, CDR1 MNHNS and CDR2 SASEGT. CDR3 length: 14 residues. This CDR3 reads CASKIAEATDTQYF. The CDR3 coding sequence is TGTGCCAGCAAGATAGCGGAAGCCACAGATACGCAGTATTTT.

The chain uses TRBV7-9 and TRBJ2-1; 14 positions agree with TRBD2. Trimming removed 1 base from V and 10 bases from J; junction bases left unmatched: 6. Germline CDR1 is SEHNR and CDR2 is FQNEAQ (reference sequence). This CDR3 has 16 residues. The CDR3 is CASSLEPGLAGEEQFF. Written as DNA, the CDR3 is TGTGCCAGCAGCTTAGAGCCGGGACTAGCGGGAGAGGAGCAGTTCTTC.

The sample holds many counts of this clonotype. The CDR3 is CASSRSWGPDLQETQYF. The CDR3 DNA reads TGTGCCAGCAGCCGATCGTGGGGACCTGATTTACAAGAGACCCAGTACTTC. V is TRBV7-9 and J is TRBJ2-5; D is possibly TRBD1 or TRBD2 (5 bases each). The CDR3 extends over 17 amino acids. Germline V gene lookup returns CDR1 SEHNR and CDR2 FQNEAQ (reference sequence). V dropped 5 bases and J dropped 2 bases, with 21 bases sitting between them.

This clonotype was observed at least ten times. This chain joins TRBV7-9 and TRBJ1-3; TRBD1 agrees at 7 bases. Germline CDR1 reads SEHNR; CDR2 reads FQNEAQ (reference sequence). The CDR3 has 16 amino acids. V shed 4 bases and J 0 bases; nucleotides not matched to a gene: 6. The CDR3 nucleotides are TGTGCCAGCAGCTCGGACAGGATTATCTCTGGAAACACCATATATTTT. This codes for CASSSDRIISGNTIYF.

Ten or more counts support this clonotype. The V call is TRBV7-2, the J call TRBJ2-3; a weak D match, TRBD1 (6 bases). The V gene's germline CDR1 is SGHTA and CDR2 FQGNSA. CDR3 length: 13 amino acids. V lost 1 base and J 6 bases, leaving 8 bases between the germline ends. CDR3 in DNA: TGTGCCAGCAGCTTAGTCAGGGGTGATACGCAGTATTTT. This sequence encodes CASSLVRGDTQYF. The variable domain in full, completed from reference TRBV7-2 and TRBJ2-3, reads GAGVSQSPSNKVTEKGKDVELRCDPISGHTALYWYRQSLGQGLEFLIYFQGNSAPDKSGLPSDRFSAERTGGSVSTLTIQRTQQEDSAVYLCASSLVRGDTQYFGPGTRLTVL.

Worth noting for this clonotype: This likely comes from a read error, as the CDR3 has no conserved phenylalanine or tryptophan at its end. V is TRBV6-6 and J is TRBJ2-7; 8 nucleotides align to TRBD1. The CDR3 totals 17 residues. Germline V CDR1 and CDR2: MNHNY, SVGAGI (reference sequence). V was clipped by 3 bases and J by 6 bases; unmatched bases: 16. The CDR3 spells CASSYSDRVREYCEQYL. As DNA, the CDR3 is TGTGCCAGCAGTTATTCGGACAGGGTAAGAGAGTACTGCGAGCAGTACCTC.

With respect to this clonotype: The junction and the germline gene differ at one end; a read error may be behind it. This chain connects TRBV7-2 to TRBJ2-1; 11 nucleotides match TRBD2. CDR3 length equals 17 residues. Germline CDR1 reads SGHTA; CDR2 reads FQGNSA. CDR3 sequence (DNA): TGTGCCAGCAGCATATTACGACTAGCGGGATCCTCCAATGAGCAGTTCTTC. Residues: CASSILRLAGSSNEQFF.

Many counts were recorded for this clonotype. The J gene is TRBJ2-3, the V gene TRBV10-3; 11 bases are a match to TRBD2. The trim removed 3 bases at V and 4 bases at J, leaving 12 bases unmatched. CDR3 size: 18 residues. The germline gives CDR1 ENHRY, CDR2 SYGVKD. The CDR3 region has the DNA TGTGCCATCAGTGATGGGACCGGGACTAGCGGAGGAGCAGATACGCAGTATTTT. It translates to CAISDGTGTSGGADTQYF.

Many counts were recorded for this clonotype. The rearrangement links TRBV7-2 to TRBJ2-2; 12 nucleotides align to TRBD2. Per germline, CDR1 SGHTA and CDR2 FQGNSA. Trimming took 3 bases from V and 6 from J; bases not matched to a gene: 5. The CDR3 contains 16 residues. The CDR3 DNA follows: TGTGCCAGCAGCTTCCCGACTAGCGGGAGCCCCGGGGAGCTGTTTTTT. It translates to CASSFPTSGSPGELFF.

This chain links TRBV27 with TRBJ2-1; maybe TRBD1 (6 bases). The germline CDR1 and CDR2 sequences are MNHEY and SMNVEV (reference sequence). V gave up 1 base and J gave up 2 bases, with 12 bases separating them. The CDR3 is made up of 16 amino acids. CDR3 bases: TGTGCCAGCAGTTTATTAGGCAGGGGCCCCTACAATGAGCAGTTCTTC. This encodes CASSLLGRGPYNEQFF.

The V and J genes are TRBV3-1 and TRBJ2-3, with 9 bases identical to TRBD2. Germline V lookup: CDR1 LGHDT, CDR2 YNNKEL (reference sequence). The CDR3 runs to 18 residues. The V gene end was trimmed by 4 bases and the J gene end by 3 bases; junction bases not matched to a gene: 14. In nucleotides, the CDR3 is TGTGCCAGCAGCCCCTCTCGTGGAGCGGGAGGACTTACAGATACGCAGTATTTT. Translating it yields CASSPSRGAGGLTDTQYF.